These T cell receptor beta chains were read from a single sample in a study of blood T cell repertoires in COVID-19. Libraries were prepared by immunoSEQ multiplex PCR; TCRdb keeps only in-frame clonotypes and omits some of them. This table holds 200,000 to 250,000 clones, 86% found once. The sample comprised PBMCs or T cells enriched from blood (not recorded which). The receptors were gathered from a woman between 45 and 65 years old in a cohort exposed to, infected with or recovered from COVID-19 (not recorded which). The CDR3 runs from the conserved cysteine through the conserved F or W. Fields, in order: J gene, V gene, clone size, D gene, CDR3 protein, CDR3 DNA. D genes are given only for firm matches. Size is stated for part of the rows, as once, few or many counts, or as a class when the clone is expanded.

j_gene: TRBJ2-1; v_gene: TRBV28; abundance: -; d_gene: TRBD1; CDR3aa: CASSSPGQGPNEQFF; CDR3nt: TGTGCCAGCAGTTCACCGGGACAGGGACCCAATGAGCAGTTCTTC
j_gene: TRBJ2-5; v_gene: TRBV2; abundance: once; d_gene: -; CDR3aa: CASTRTSLGETQYF; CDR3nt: TGTGCCAGCACAAGGACAAGCCTGGGGGAGACCCAGTACTTC
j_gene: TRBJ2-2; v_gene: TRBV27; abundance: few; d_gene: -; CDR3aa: CASSSMTQFPGELFF; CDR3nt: TGTGCCAGCAGTTCAATGACACAATTCCCCGGGGAGCTGTTTTTT
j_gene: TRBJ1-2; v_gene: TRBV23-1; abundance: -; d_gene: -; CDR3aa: CASSQFAVLNYGYTF; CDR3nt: TGCGCCAGCAGTCAATTCGCAGTTTTAAACTATGGCTACACCTTC
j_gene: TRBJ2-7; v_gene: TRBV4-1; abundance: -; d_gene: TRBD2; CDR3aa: CASSQGWGGQAGDFYEQYF; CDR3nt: TGCGCCAGCAGCCAGGGCTGGGGGGGACAAGCGGGGGATTTCTACGAGCAGTACTTC
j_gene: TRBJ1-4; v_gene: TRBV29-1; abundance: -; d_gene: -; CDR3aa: CSVEDRTVEKLFF; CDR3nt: TGCAGCGTTGAAGATCGGACAGTCGAAAAACTGTTTTTT
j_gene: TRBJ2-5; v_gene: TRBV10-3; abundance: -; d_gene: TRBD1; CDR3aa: CATQGRTGAQETQYF; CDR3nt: TGTGCCACCCAAGGGAGGACAGGGGCACAAGAGACCCAGTACTTC
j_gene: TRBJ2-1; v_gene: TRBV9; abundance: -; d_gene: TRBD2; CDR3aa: CASSRKRTSGGDEQFF; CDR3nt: TGTGCCAGCAGCCGAAAGCGTACTAGCGGGGGGGATGAGCAGTTCTTC
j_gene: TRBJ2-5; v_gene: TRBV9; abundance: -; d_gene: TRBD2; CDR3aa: CARSGEKTQYF; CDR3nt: TGTGCCCGTAGCGGGGAGAAGACCCAGTACTTC
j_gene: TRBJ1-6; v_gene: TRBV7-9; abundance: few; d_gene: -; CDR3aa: CASSFQSLFDSPLHF; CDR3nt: TGTGCCAGCAGCTTTCAGTCGTTGTTTGATTCACCCCTCCACTTT
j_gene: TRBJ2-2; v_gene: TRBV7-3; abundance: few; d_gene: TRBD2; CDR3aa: CASSLTSGVTGELFF; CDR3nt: TGTGCCAGCAGCTTAACCAGCGGGGTCACCGGGGAGCTGTTTTTT
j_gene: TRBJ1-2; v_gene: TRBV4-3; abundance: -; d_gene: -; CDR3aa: CASSPPPGDYNYGYTF; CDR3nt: TGCGCCAGCAGCCCCCCTCCCGGGGACTACAACTATGGCTACACCTTC
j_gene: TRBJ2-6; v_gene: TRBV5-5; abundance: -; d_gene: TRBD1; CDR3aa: CASSPLDRGPPGANVLTF; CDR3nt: TGTGCCAGCAGCCCCCTGGACAGGGGGCCTCCTGGGGCCAACGTCCTGACTTTC
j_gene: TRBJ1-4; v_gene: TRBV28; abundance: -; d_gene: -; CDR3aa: CASSFNRLLFF; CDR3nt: TGTGCCAGCAGTTTCAACAGGCTACTGTTTTTT
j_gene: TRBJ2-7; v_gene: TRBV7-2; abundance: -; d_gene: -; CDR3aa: CASSPPVYRGYEQYF; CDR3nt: TGTGCCAGCAGCCCGCCGGTTTATAGAGGATACGAGCAGTACTTC
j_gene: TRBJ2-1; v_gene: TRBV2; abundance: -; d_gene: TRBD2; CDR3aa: CASSDDLAGPNEQFF; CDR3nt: TGTGCCAGCAGTGATGACCTAGCGGGACCAAATGAGCAGTTCTTC
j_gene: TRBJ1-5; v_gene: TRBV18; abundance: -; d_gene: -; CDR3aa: CASSLGSNQPQHF; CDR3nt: TGTGCCAGCTCACTCGGTAGCAATCAGCCCCAGCATTTT
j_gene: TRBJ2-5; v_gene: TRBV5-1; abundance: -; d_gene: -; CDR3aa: CASSLARETQYF; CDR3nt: TGCGCCAGCAGCTTGGCCAGGGAGACCCAGTACTTC
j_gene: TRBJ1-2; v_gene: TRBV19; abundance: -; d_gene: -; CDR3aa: CASTPRGAANYGYTF; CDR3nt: TGTGCCAGTACCCCCCGGGGGGCGGCTAACTATGGCTACACCTTC
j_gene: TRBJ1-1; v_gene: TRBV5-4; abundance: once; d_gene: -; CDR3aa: CASSRREGGTEAFF; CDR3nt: TGTGCCAGCAGCCGGCGGGAGGGGGGGACTGAAGCTTTCTTT
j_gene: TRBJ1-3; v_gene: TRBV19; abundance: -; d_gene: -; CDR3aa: CASSQPGRNTIYF; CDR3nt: TGTGCCAGTAGTCAGCCAGGGAGAAACACCATATATTTT
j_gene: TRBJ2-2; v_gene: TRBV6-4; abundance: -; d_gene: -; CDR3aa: CASSVYGNTGELFF; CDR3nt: TGTGCCAGCAGTGTATACGGGAACACCGGGGAGCTGTTTTTT
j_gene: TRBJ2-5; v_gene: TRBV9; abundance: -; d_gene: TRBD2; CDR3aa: CASSVGSTSNQETQYF; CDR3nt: TGTGCCAGCAGCGTAGGGTCGACTAGCAACCAAGAGACCCAGTACTTC
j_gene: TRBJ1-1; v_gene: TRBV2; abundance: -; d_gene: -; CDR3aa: CASSEARRRDMNTEAFF; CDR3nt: TGTGCCAGCAGTGAAGCTCGCAGGCGTGACATGAACACTGAAGCTTTCTTT
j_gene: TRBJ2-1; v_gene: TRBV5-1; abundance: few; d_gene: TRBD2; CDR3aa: CASSASQRGGQVNEQFF; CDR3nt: TGCGCCAGCAGCGCAAGCCAGCGGGGGGGCCAGGTAAATGAGCAGTTCTTC
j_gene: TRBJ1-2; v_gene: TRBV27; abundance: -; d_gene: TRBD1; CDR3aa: CASSLSRQGNHYGYTF; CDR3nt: TGTGCCAGCAGTTTATCGAGACAGGGGAACCACTATGGCTACACCTTC
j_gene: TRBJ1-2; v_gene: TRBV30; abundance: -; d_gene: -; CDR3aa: CAWGGAANYGYTF; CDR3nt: TGTGCCTGGGGGGGCGCAGCTAACTATGGCTACACCTTC
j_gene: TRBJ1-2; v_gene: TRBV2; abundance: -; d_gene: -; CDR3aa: CASSTDHYGYTF; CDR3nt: TGTGCCAGCAGTACAGACCACTATGGCTACACCTTC
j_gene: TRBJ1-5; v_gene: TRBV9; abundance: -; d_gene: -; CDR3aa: CASSVATGQPQHF; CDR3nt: TGTGCCAGCAGCGTAGCTACAGGTCAGCCCCAGCATTTT
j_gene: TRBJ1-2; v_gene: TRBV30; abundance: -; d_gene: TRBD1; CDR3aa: CAWSRDRRVNYGYTF; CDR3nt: TGTGCCTGGAGCCGGGACAGGCGGGTTAACTATGGCTACACCTTC
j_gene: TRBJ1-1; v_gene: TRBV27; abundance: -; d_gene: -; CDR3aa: CASSLTESTEAFF; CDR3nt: TGTGCCAGCAGTTTGACAGAGAGCACTGAAGCTTTCTTT
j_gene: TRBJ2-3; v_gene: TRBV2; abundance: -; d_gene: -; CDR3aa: CASNGGGTDTQYF; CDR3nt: TGTGCCAGCAACGGCGGGGGCACAGATACGCAGTATTTT
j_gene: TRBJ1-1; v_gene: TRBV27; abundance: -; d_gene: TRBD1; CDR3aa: CASSMGQHTEAFF; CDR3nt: TGTGCCAGCAGTATGGGACAGCACACTGAAGCTTTCTTT
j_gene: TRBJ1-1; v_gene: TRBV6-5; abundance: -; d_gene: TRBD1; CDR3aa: CASSFDREEAFF; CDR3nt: TGTGCCAGCAGCTTTGACAGGGAAGAAGCTTTCTTT
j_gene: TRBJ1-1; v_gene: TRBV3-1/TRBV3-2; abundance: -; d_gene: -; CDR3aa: CASSQDVRRFVAFF; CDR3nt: TGTGCCAGCAGCCAAGATGTACGCAGATTTGTGGCTTTCTTT
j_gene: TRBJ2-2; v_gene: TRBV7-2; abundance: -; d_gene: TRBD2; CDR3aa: CASSPHLGGGNTGELFF; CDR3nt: TGTGCCAGCAGCCCCCATTTGGGCGGGGGGAACACCGGGGAGCTGTTTTTT
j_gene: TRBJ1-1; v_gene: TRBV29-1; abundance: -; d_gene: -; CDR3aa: CSVVTGGRGAFF; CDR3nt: TGCAGCGTTGTTACCGGGGGGCGCGGAGCTTTCTTT
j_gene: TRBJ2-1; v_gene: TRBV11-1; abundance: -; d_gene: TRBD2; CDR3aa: CASSLAQLAAGDNEQFF; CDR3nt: TGTGCCAGCAGCTTAGCACAACTAGCGGCGGGGGACAATGAGCAGTTCTTC
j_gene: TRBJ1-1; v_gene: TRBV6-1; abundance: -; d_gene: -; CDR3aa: CASSDRFVNTEAFF; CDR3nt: TGTGCCAGCAGTGACAGGTTTGTGAACACTGAAGCTTTCTTT
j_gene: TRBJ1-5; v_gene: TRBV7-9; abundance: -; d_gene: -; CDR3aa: CASSLRDKPTLNQPQHF; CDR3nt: TGTGCCAGCAGCTTAAGAGACAAACCCACCCTCAATCAGCCCCAGCATTTT
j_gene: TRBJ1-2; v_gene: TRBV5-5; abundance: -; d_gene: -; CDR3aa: CASSLAGGDIGGYTF; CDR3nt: TGTGCCAGCAGCTTGGCGGGGGGCGATATCGGTGGCTACACCTTC
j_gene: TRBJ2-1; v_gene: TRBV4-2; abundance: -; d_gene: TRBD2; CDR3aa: CASSQGTSGGIMYNEQFF; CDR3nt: TGTGCCAGCAGCCAAGGGACTAGCGGGGGGATTATGTACAATGAGCAGTTCTTC
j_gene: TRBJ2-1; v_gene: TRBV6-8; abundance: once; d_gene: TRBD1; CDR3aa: CASSSRTGGAGHEQFF; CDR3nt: TGTGCCAGCAGCTCCCGAACAGGGGGCGCCGGGCATGAGCAGTTCTTC
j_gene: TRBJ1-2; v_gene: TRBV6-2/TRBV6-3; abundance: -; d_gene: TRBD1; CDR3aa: CASRPPGQGGGYTF; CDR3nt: TGTGCCAGCAGACCTCCGGGACAGGGAGGAGGCTACACCTTC
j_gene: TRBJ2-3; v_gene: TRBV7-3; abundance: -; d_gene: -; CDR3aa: CASSNRGDTQYF; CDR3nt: TGTGCCAGCAGCAATCGGGGAGATACGCAGTATTTT
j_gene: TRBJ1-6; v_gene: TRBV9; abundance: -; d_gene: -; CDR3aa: CASSVAGHPSPLHF; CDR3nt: TGTGCCAGCAGCGTAGCGGGACACCCTTCACCCCTCCACTTT
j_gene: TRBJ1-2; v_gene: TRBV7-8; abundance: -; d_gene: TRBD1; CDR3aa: CASSLAGGSGYTF; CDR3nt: TGTGCCAGCAGCTTGGCAGGGGGATCGGGCTACACCTTC
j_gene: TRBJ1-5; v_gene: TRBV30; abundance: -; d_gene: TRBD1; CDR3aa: CAWSVQGNQPQHF; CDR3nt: TGTGCCTGGAGTGTACAGGGGAATCAGCCCCAGCATTTT
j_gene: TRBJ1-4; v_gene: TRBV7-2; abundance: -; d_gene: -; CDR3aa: CASSLDRNEKLFF; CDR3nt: TGTGCCAGCAGCTTAGACAGAAATGAAAAACTGTTTTTT
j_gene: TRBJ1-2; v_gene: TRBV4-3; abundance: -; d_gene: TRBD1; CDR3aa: CASSHDRQGGGMGYGYTF; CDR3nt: TGCGCCAGCAGCCACGACCGACAGGGGGGCGGCATGGGCTATGGCTACACCTTC
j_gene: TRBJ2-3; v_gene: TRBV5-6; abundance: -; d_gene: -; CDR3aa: CASSWGLSSTDTQYF; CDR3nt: TGTGCCAGCAGCTGGGGACTCTCTAGCACAGATACGCAGTATTTT
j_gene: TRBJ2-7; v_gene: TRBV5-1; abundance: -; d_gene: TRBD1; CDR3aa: CASSLRQGFYEQYF; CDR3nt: TGCGCCAGCAGCCTCAGACAGGGTTTCTACGAGCAGTACTTC
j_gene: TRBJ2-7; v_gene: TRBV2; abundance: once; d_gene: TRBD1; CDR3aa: CASGKQGYEQYF; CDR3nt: TGTGCCAGCGGGAAACAGGGGTACGAGCAGTACTTC
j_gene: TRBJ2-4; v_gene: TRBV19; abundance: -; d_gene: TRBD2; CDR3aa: CASSIGGLAGVF; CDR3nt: TGTGCCAGTAGTATAGGAGGACTAGCGGGGGTGTTC
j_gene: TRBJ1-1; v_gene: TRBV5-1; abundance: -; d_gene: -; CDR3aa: CASSIRTGDTEAFF; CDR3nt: TGCGCCAGCAGCATAAGGACGGGGGACACTGAAGCTTTCTTT
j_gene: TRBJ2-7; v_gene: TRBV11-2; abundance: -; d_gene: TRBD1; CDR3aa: CASSQLRTGTYEQYF; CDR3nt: TGTGCCAGCAGCCAACTGCGGACAGGGACCTACGAGCAGTACTTC
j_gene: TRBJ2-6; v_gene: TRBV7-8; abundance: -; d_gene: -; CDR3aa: CASSSRYSGANVLTF; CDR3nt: TGTGCCAGCAGCTCCAGATACTCTGGGGCCAACGTCCTGACTTTC